The next 4 T cell receptor beta chains were all read from a single sample in a study of CD8+ T cells in alopecia areata. RNA, once extracted, was reverse transcribed into cDNA for use as the sequencing template. Generated by immunoSEQ multiplex PCR, the TCRdb table keeps only in-frame clones and is missing some. The table includes 110,000 or so clones, roughly two fifths detected once. The specimen was CD4+ T cells sorted from blood. Receptor source: a human donor with alopecia areata.

The chain is built from TRBV30 and TRBJ1-5, with TRBD1 matching over 7 bases. Germline loops: CDR1 GTSNPN, CDR2 SVGIG (reference sequence). The V segment lost 3 bases and the J segment 0 bases; nucleotides outside the gene matches: 5. The length of the CDR3 is 15 residues. The CDR3: CAWSRDRNSNQPQHF. The DNA of the CDR3 is TGTGCCTGGAGCCGGGACAGAAATAGCAATCAGCCCCAGCATTTT.

This clone turned up a few times. The chain couples TRBV29-1 to TRBJ2-1; either TRBD1 or TRBD2 may supply D (5 bases each). This CDR3 comprises 11 residues. The germline V gene has CDR1 SQVTM and CDR2 ANQGSEA. Trimming took off 7 bases at V and 7 bases at J, with 11 bases between the two ends. CDR3 loop: CSGQWGNEQFF. The CDR3 nucleotides are TGCAGCGGTCAATGGGGGAATGAGCAGTTCTTC.

The chain is built from TRBV29-1 and TRBJ2-7; the D is unclear. Trimming left V 4 bases short and J 2 bases short, with 6 bases between. Germline-derived CDR1 and CDR2 are SQVTM and ANQGSEA. CDR3 length: 11 amino acids. This chain's CDR3 is CSVGSAYEQYF. CDR3 in DNA: TGCAGCGTTGGGTCTGCCTACGAGCAGTACTTC.

This clone was seen a single time. The chain has TRBV11-2 and TRBJ2-7; no reliable D call. The CDR3 runs to 12 residues. V lost 0 bases and J 6 bases, leaving 6 bases between the germline ends. Per germline, CDR1 SGHAT and CDR2 FQNNGV. The CDR3 reads CASSLDMGEQYF. CDR3 sequence (DNA): TGTGCCAGCAGCTTAGATATGGGCGAGCAGTACTTC.